Each of the 11 T cell receptor beta chains below was sequenced from the same sample in a study of regulatory T cells in long-lasting Graves disease. Construction of the TCR beta libraries employed iRepertoire HTBI primers in conjunction with Arm-PCR of CDR3 regions. TCRdb independently ran MiXCR on the multiplex PCR reads; one entry per CDR3 protein. This sample carries over 650,000 distinct CDR3 sequences, about 32% of them seen once, and the ten largest clones take 42%. Sample time point: persistent/refractory GD, antithyroid drugs over 5 years with positive TRAb. The TCR library was made from RNA extracted from PBMCs. The sequenced sample was peripheral blood mononuclear cells (PBMCs), obtained when the disease was refractory, from a patient treated with antithyroid drugs. The receptor source for this set is a female donor with Graves disease.

This clonotype has just one count. The gene calls are TRBV6-5 and TRBJ2-1; no reliable D call. The CDR3 has 15 residues. CDR1 and CDR2 from the germline V gene are MNHEY and SVGAGI. V shed 2 bases and J shed 0 bases, with 8 bases lying between them. In DNA form, the CDR3 reads TGTGCCAGCAGTTACAGAGGTAGCTCCTACAATGAGCAGTTCTTC. Translating gives CASSYRGSSYNEQFF.

The chain uses TRBV7-9 and TRBJ1-3; D might be TRBD1 (5 bases). V lost 8 bases to trimming and J lost 0 bases, with 23 bases between them. CDR3 length: 18 residues. Germline V lookup: CDR1 SEHNR, CDR2 FQNEAQ (reference sequence). The CDR3 coding sequence is TGTGCCAGCGGACCCCCATCCTGGCAGGGCGGCTCTGGAAACACCATATATTTT. Residues: CASGPPSWQGGSGNTIYF.

To note about this clonotype: A much larger clone lies a single base off, so this may be a read error. This chain connects TRBV5-4 to TRBJ1-2; 7 nucleotides align to TRBD1. Germline V CDR1 and CDR2: SGHNT, YYREEE (reference sequence). CDR3 length: 12 amino acids. V was pared by 2 bases and J by 6 bases, with 1 base of the junction left unmatched. CDR3 residues: CASSFGQDGYTF. CDR3 DNA sequence: TGTGCCAGCAGCTTCGGACAGGATGGCTACACCTTC.

V and J are TRBV6-1 and TRBJ1-1, with D possibly being TRBD1 (6 bases). The CDR3 is 16 amino acids. The V gene lost 6 bases and the J gene lost 6 bases, with 23 bases spanning the gap. Germline values: CDR1 MNHNS, CDR2 SASEGT. The CDR3 reads CASRRGGLVLVAEAFF. Here the CDR3 DNA reads TGTGCCAGCAGGAGGGGGGGGTTGGTACTGGTGGCTGAAGCTTTCTTT.

This clonotype was picked up many times. This chain links TRBV5-6 with TRBJ1-1; D remains unclear. Trimming removed 4 bases from V and 2 bases from J, with 6 bases in between. In germline, CDR1 is SGHDT, CDR2 YYEEEE. This CDR3 is 12 amino acids long. CDR3 in DNA: TGTGCCAGCAGCCGTGATAACACTGAAGCTTTCTTT. This gives the protein CASSRDNTEAFF.

The chain links TRBV6-9 to TRBJ2-2, with a weak D call TRBD1 (5 bases). Germline CDR1 MNHGY, CDR2 SVAAGI. V gave up 3 bases and J gave up 5 bases, with 13 bases separating them. This CDR3 region has 15 residues. CDR3 sequence (DNA): TGTGCCAGCAGTTACTTTGGGCGACAGACCGGGGAGCTGTTTTTT. Residues: CASSYFGRQTGELFF.

There are many counts of this clonotype. The J gene is TRBJ1-2, the V gene TRBV12-5; D is perhaps TRBD1 (6 bases). The ends were cut back, 9 bases at V and 5 bases at J, with 28 bases in the middle. This CDR3 has 17 residues. Germline CDR1 and CDR2: LGHNT and FRNRAP. Written as DNA, the CDR3 is TGTGCTAGCCCCTTGGTGGGACAACAATTGACGGCATATGGCTACACCTTC. Translation gives CASPLVGQQLTAYGYTF. The entire variable domain, with the rest obtained from reference TRBV12-5 and TRBJ1-2, is as follows: DARVTQTPRHKVTEMGQEVTMRCQPILGHNTVFWYRQTMMQGLELLAYFRNRAPLDDSGMPKDRFSAEMPDATLATLKIQPSEPRDSAVYFCASPLVGQQLTAYGYTFGSGTRLTVV.

The chain recombines TRBV27 with TRBJ1-5; D gene unclear. Germline lookup yields CDR1 MNHEY and CDR2 SMNVEV (reference sequence). V lost 6 bases, J lost 9 bases, and 15 bases lay in between. This CDR3 contains 13 residues. For the CDR3, the DNA is TGTGCCAGCAGCCTCAATCAGGTGCGGCCCCAGCATTTT. Its protein product is CASSLNQVRPQHF.

This clonotype was observed a few times. This chain's CDR3 is CASSYPDLAQETQYF. The DNA of the CDR3 is TGTGCCAGCAGTTATCCCGATCTAGCCCAAGAGACCCAGTACTTC. This rearrangement joins TRBV6-2 or TRBV6-3 to TRBJ2-5, with D possibly matching TRBD2 (5 bases). The V gene's germline CDR1 is MNHEY and CDR2 SVGEGT. The V end lost 3 bases, the J end lost 1 base, and 12 bases lay between the germline ends. The CDR3 spans 15 residues.

This clonotype has only a few counts. V usage is TRBV7-9 and J usage is TRBJ1-5; TRBD1 agrees at 7 bases. CDR3 length: 17 residues. J gave up 4 bases and V 5 bases, and 14 bases lay outside the gene matches. Germline assignment: CDR1 SEHNR and CDR2 FQNEAQ (reference sequence). In DNA, the CDR3 is TGTGCCAGCAGCAACTCACGACAGGGAGAGAAAAATCAGCCCCAGCATTTT. Translation gives CASSNSRQGEKNQPQHF.

In this sample, this clonotype turned up a few times. This rearrangement joins TRBV25-1 to TRBJ2-5, with 9 positions matching TRBD2. CDR3 length equals 14 residues. The junction had 3 bases not matched to a gene; V was cut back by 4 bases and J by 3 bases. CDR1 is MGHDK and CDR2 is SYGVNS in the germline V gene. DNA for the CDR3: TGTGCCAGCAGTGTCATAGCGGGAGAAGAGACCCAGTACTTC. Translation: CASSVIAGEETQYF.